A selection of T cell receptor beta chains follows, all from one sample in a study of cytomegalovirus exposure and HLA in healthy donors. The assay was immunoSEQ multiplex PCR, and TCRdb's table has in-frame clones only and misses some. This listing includes around 76,000 clones. The specimen was PBMCs. The source is a middle-aged man in good health and CMV-seronegative. Both conserved end residues are part of each CDR3. The D gene is left open where the match is weak.

v_call	j_call	d_call	cdr3_aa	cdr3_nt
TRBV13	TRBJ1-5	NA	CASTHLTSRRQPQHF	TGTGCCAGCACCCATCTCACCAGCCGGAGGCAGCCCCAGCATTTT
TRBV7-2	TRBJ2-7	NA	CASSQTRGSNYEQYF	TGTGCCAGCAGTCAGACTCGGGGGTCCAACTACGAGCAGTACTTC
TRBV7-2	TRBJ2-7	NA	CASSLTTYEQYF	TGTGCCAGCAGCTTAACAACCTACGAGCAGTACTTC
TRBV18	TRBJ2-1	TRBD2	CASSPVVAAGEGNEQFF	TGTGCCAGCTCACCCGTTGTAGCAGCGGGAGAGGGGAATGAGCAGTTCTTC
TRBV20-1	TRBJ1-3	NA	CSATVSNTIYF	TGCAGTGCTACTGTTAGTAACACCATATATTTT
TRBV9	TRBJ2-5	NA	CASSVAGSFQETQYF	TGTGCCAGCAGCGTAGCGGGGAGCTTCCAAGAGACCCAGTACTTC
TRBV18	TRBJ1-2	TRBD1	CASSPSTGAHGYTF	TGTGCCAGCTCACCATCGACAGGGGCCCATGGCTACACCTTC
TRBV30	TRBJ2-7	NA	CAWLKGGSYEQYF	TGTGCCTGGTTAAAAGGGGGCTCCTACGAGCAGTACTTC
TRBV28	TRBJ1-5	NA	CASSSPARGGTSSNQPQHF	TGTGCCAGCAGTTCTCCCGCGAGGGGGGGGACATCTAGCAATCAGCCCCAGCATTTT
TRBV5-6	TRBJ1-6	NA	CASSLLQGTSPLHF	TGTGCCAGCAGCTTACTACAGGGAACCTCACCCCTCCACTTT
TRBV7-2	TRBJ2-6	TRBD2	CASSLSGGYSGANVLTF	TGTGCCAGCAGCCTCAGCGGGGGATACTCTGGGGCCAACGTCCTGACTTTC
TRBV9	TRBJ1-4	TRBD1	CASSVGTGDEKLFF	TGTGCCAGCAGCGTCGGGACAGGGGATGAAAAACTGTTTTTT
TRBV29-1	TRBJ2-5	NA	CSVEQGSEETQYF	TGCAGCGTTGAACAGGGGTCTGAAGAGACCCAGTACTTC
TRBV5-1	TRBJ1-3	TRBD1	CASSLAGTGTGNTIYF	TGCGCCAGCAGCTTGGCCGGGACAGGGACTGGAAACACCATATATTTT
TRBV5-4	TRBJ1-4	NA	CASRSQPTNEKLFF	TGTGCCAGCAGGTCACAGCCAACTAATGAAAAACTGTTTTTT
TRBV5-4	TRBJ1-4	TRBD1	CASSLGRQGSEKLFF	TGTGCCAGCAGCTTGGGGCGACAGGGTAGCGAAAAACTGTTTTTT
TRBV30	TRBJ1-6	TRBD1	CAWNAGQGNSPLHF	TGTGCCTGGAACGCGGGACAGGGGAACTCACCCCTCCACTTT
TRBV11-2	TRBJ2-7	TRBD1	CASSLGIGDREQYF	TGTGCCAGCAGCTTAGGTATCGGGGACAGGGAGCAGTACTTC
TRBV19	TRBJ1-5	NA	CASSFDKNQPQHF	TGTGCCAGTAGTTTCGACAAGAATCAGCCCCAGCATTTT
TRBV4-3	TRBJ1-2	NA	CASSQGVAGDNYGYTF	TGCGCCAGCAGCCAAGGGGTTGCAGGGGATAACTATGGCTACACCTTC
TRBV4-3	TRBJ1-2	TRBD1	CASSLGKGALNYGYTF	TGCGCCAGCAGCCTCGGGAAGGGGGCTCTGAACTATGGCTACACCTTC
TRBV27	TRBJ1-2	NA	CASSQRFYGYTF	TGTGCCAGCAGCCAGAGGTTTTATGGCTACACCTTC
TRBV27	TRBJ2-1	TRBD2	CASRRTSGDYNEQFF	TGTGCCAGCAGGAGGACTAGCGGGGACTACAATGAGCAGTTCTTC
TRBV5-1	TRBJ2-3	TRBD2	CASSLKLAGGDTQYF	TGCGCCAGCAGCTTGAAACTAGCGGGAGGAGATACGCAGTATTTT
TRBV29-1	TRBJ2-2	NA	CSVRGTGRNYTGELFF	TGCAGCGTCAGGGGTACGGGACGGAATTACACCGGGGAGCTGTTTTTT
TRBV7-2	TRBJ2-2	TRBD2	CASSRTSGGIWGTGELFF	TGTGCCAGCAGCCGGACTAGCGGGGGCATCTGGGGCACCGGGGAGCTGTTTTTT
TRBV6-5	TRBJ2-7	TRBD1	CASSYNPGQPSYEQYF	TGTGCCAGCAGTTACAACCCGGGACAGCCCTCCTACGAGCAGTACTTC
TRBV10-3	TRBJ2-7	TRBD2	CAISGTSGGEGEQYF	TGTGCCATCAGCGGGACTAGCGGGGGGGAAGGTGAGCAGTACTTC
TRBV2	TRBJ2-7	TRBD2	CASALAGFYEQYF	TGTGCCAGCGCTCTAGCGGGGTTCTACGAGCAGTACTTC
TRBV5-1	TRBJ1-2	TRBD1	CASSLEQGGYGYTF	TGCGCCAGCAGCTTGGAACAGGGGGGATATGGCTACACCTTC
TRBV6-1	TRBJ1-1	TRBD1	CASRAHRGLNTEAFF	TGTGCCAGCAGGGCCCACAGGGGGCTGAACACTGAAGCTTTCTTT
TRBV10-1	TRBJ2-3	NA	CASSERGATDTQYF	TGCGCCAGCAGTGAGAGGGGCGCGACAGATACGCAGTATTTT
TRBV4-3	TRBJ1-4	NA	CASSQDPQGEGEKLFF	TGCGCCAGCAGCCAAGATCCCCAGGGTGAAGGAGAAAAACTGTTTTTT
TRBV7-2	TRBJ1-1	NA	CASSFSGGTEEAFF	TGTGCCAGCAGCTTTTCCGGAGGGACGGAGGAAGCTTTCTTT
TRBV4-1	TRBJ1-3	NA	CASSQTPSNRAGNTIYF	TGCGCCAGCAGCCAGACACCTTCAAACAGGGCTGGAAACACCATATATTTT
TRBV7-2	TRBJ2-3	TRBD1	CASSRDSRTDTQYF	TGTGCCAGCAGCCGGGACAGTCGCACAGATACGCAGTATTTT
TRBV5-1	TRBJ2-3	TRBD2	CASSLVLAGAPDTQYF	TGCGCCAGCAGCTTGGTTCTAGCGGGAGCCCCAGATACGCAGTATTTT
TRBV10-1	TRBJ2-7	TRBD1	CASSAGQGSYEQYF	TGCGCCAGCAGTGCCGGACAGGGTTCCTACGAGCAGTACTTC
TRBV6-5	TRBJ2-7	NA	CASSYSSETAYEQYF	TGTGCCAGCAGTTACTCCTCCGAGACAGCCTACGAGCAGTACTTC
TRBV28	TRBJ1-1	NA	CASTPGGPLFLHTEAFF	TGTGCCAGCACCCCGGGCGGGCCCCTCTTTTTACACACTGAAGCTTTCTTT
TRBV4-3	TRBJ2-2	TRBD2	CASSQFAGGLSGPGELFF	TGCGCCAGCAGCCAATTTGCGGGGGGGCTAAGTGGGCCCGGGGAGCTGTTTTTT
TRBV4-3	TRBJ2-1	NA	CASSQDHARIGEQFF	TGCGCCAGCAGCCAAGATCACGCTAGGATCGGGGAGCAGTTCTTC
TRBV10-1	TRBJ1-1	NA	CASSNTGRGTEAFF	TGCGCCAGCAGTAACACAGGGCGCGGGACTGAAGCTTTCTTT
TRBV5-5	TRBJ2-1	NA	CASTRVAEYNEQFF	TGTGCCAGCACCCGAGTAGCGGAGTACAATGAGCAGTTCTTC
TRBV7-8	TRBJ2-1	NA	CASSPQRQTTYNEQFF	TGTGCCAGCAGCCCCCAGAGACAAACAACCTACAATGAGCAGTTCTTC
TRBV29-1	TRBJ2-7	TRBD1	CSVTHRGRYEQYF	TGCAGCGTTACCCACAGGGGGCGCTACGAGCAGTACTTC
TRBV9	TRBJ2-2	NA	CASSTPYGGAGELFF	TGTGCCAGCAGCACCCCATATGGGGGGGCGGGGGAGCTGTTTTTT
TRBV5-4	TRBJ2-1	NA	CASRKDSYNEQFF	TGTGCCAGCAGAAAGGACAGCTACAATGAGCAGTTCTTC
TRBV5-1	TRBJ2-1	TRBD2	CASSLVPTSGRADEQFF	TGCGCCAGCAGCTTAGTTCCGACTAGCGGGAGGGCCGATGAGCAGTTCTTC
TRBV6-4	TRBJ2-5	TRBD2	CASSEPGGQETQYF	TGTGCCAGCAGTGAACCGGGGGGCCAAGAGACCCAGTACTTC
TRBV30	TRBJ2-6	NA	CAWTDWGGAGANVLTF	TGTGCCTGGACAGATTGGGGGGGCGCTGGGGCCAACGTCCTGACTTTC
TRBV4-1	TRBJ2-3	TRBD2	CASSQAILAGSTDTQYF	TGCGCCAGCAGCCAAGCGATACTAGCGGGTAGCACAGATACGCAGTATTTT
TRBV5-1	TRBJ2-3	TRBD1	CASSLGQGANTDTQYF	TGCGCCAGCAGCTTGGGACAGGGGGCGAACACAGATACGCAGTATTTT
TRBV19	TRBJ1-6	NA	CASSNLGHSNSPLHF	TGTGCCAGTAGTAATTTGGGACACAGCAATTCACCCCTCCACTTT